The sequence of this T cell receptor (beta chain) was determined in a study of regulatory T cells in long-lasting Graves disease. The overall study: Recently diagnosed Graves' patients had received antithyroid drugs for under 3 months.

CDR1 is GTSNPN and CDR2 is SVGIG in the germline V gene (reference sequence). J lost 11 bases, V lost 1 base, and 14 bases had no gene match. The CDR3 runs to 15 residues. Sequencing libraries for TCR beta were prepared with iRepertoire HTBI primers and Arm-PCR of CDR3 regions. One entry per CDR3 protein, called by TCRdb with MiXCR from the multiplex PCR reads. There are around 480,000 distinct CDR3 sequences in the sample; 15% to 20% occur only once, and roughly 25% lies in the top ten. The time point is: newly diagnosed GD, antithyroid drugs for less than 3 months. PBMC-derived RNA was used for the TCR library. The data were also submitted as part of a second study, on T cells in Graves' hyperthyroidism and ophthalmopathy. Turning to that study: Graves' hyperthyroidism is called stable when ophthalmopathy does not progress within 18 months. Diagnoses were made from clinical symptoms, serum measures (thyroxine and TRAb), thyroid ultrasound and orbital computed tomography. HTBI primers were used for first-round RT-PCR of the TCR CDR3.

The chain recombines TRBV30 with TRBJ1-5; TRBD1 matches at 7 bases. The source is a middle-aged woman with Graves disease. The material sequenced was peripheral blood mononuclear cells (PBMCs), taken at new diagnosis, from a patient treated with antithyroid drugs. CDR3 loop: CAWSAPGQLRQSQHF. Here the CDR3 DNA reads TGTGCCTGGAGTGCACCGGGACAGTTGCGACAGTCCCAGCATTTT.